This T cell receptor beta chain came from a study of PD-1 blockade in mismatch repair-deficient tumors. The table came from immunoSEQ multiplex PCR; TCRdb's copy has only in-frame clones and leaves some out. The table includes some 110,000 clones, over 65% detected once. CDR1 MNHNS and CDR2 SASEGT come from the germline V gene. Trimming cost V 10 bases and J 0 bases, with 12 bases left between them. The CDR3 runs to 13 residues. This chain uses TRBV6-1 with TRBJ1-1; possible D gene TRBD1, 5 bases. The source of this sequence is an adult with mismatch repair-deficient cancer. Material: peripheral blood, obtained more than 58 weeks after starting pembrolizumab. The DNA of the CDR3 is TGTGCCACCCCGAGGGGCCTGAACACTGAAGCTTTCTTT. As protein: CATPRGLNTEAFF.